Listed below are T cell receptor beta chains from one sample, sequenced in a study of control samples from healthy donors and cancer patients. TCRdb keeps only in-frame clones here, not all; method: immunoSEQ multiplex PCR. The data include fewer than 200,000 clones; the top ten clones carry roughly 2%. The sequenced sample was blood. Every receptor here comes from a woman aged 30 to 39 in good health. CDR3s include the opening cysteine and the closing phenylalanine or tryptophan. The D gene is left open where the match is weak.

TGTGCCAGCAGTGAGGAGGGACCCTACGAGCAGTACTTC | CASSEEGPYEQYF | - | TRBJ2-7 | TRBV25-1
TGTGCCACCAGTGAAGGGGCTGGAAGCAATCAGCCCCAGCATTTT | CATSEGAGSNQPQHF | - | TRBJ1-5 | TRBV24-1
TGTGCCAGCAGTTTGGTACAGGGGGGCCATCAGCCCCAGCATTTT | CASSLVQGGHQPQHF | TRBD1 | TRBJ1-5 | TRBV27
TGCGCCAGCAAACCCGACGGGGGCTCCTATGGCTACACCTTC | CASKPDGGSYGYTF | - | TRBJ1-2 | TRBV5-1
TGTGCCAGTAGTATAGTGAGCGCCCTATACAATGAGCAGTTCTTC | CASSIVSALYNEQFF | - | TRBJ2-1 | TRBV19
TGTGCCAGCAGTCTGGGACAGGGGGTCGCCTACGAGCAGTACTTC | CASSLGQGVAYEQYF | TRBD1 | TRBJ2-7 | TRBV6-6
TGCGCCAGCAGCTTGGACCCTCGAGGCGGAACGAATGAAAAACTGTTTTTT | CASSLDPRGGTNEKLFF | - | TRBJ1-4 | TRBV5-1
TGTGCCAGCAGCCCTAATCCAGGGAGCCAAGAGACCCAGTACTTC | CASSPNPGSQETQYF | - | TRBJ2-5 | TRBV5-6
TGTGCCAGTAGTACGTCCGTTAGCAATCAGCCCCAGCATTTT | CASSTSVSNQPQHF | - | TRBJ1-5 | TRBV19
TGTGCCAGCAGCTTGCAAGCGGGGGGGCCCTACGAGCAGTACTTC | CASSLQAGGPYEQYF | TRBD2 | TRBJ2-7 | TRBV5-4
TGTGCCAGCAGCAAGGGAGGGACAGGGGAATCCTACAATGAGCAGTTCTTC | CASSKGGTGESYNEQFF | - | TRBJ2-1 | TRBV21-1